Listed below are T cell receptor beta chains from one sample, sequenced in a study of CD8+ T cells in alopecia areata. The repertoire was sequenced with immunoSEQ multiplex PCR; TCRdb's copy has only in-frame clones and lacks some. The sample lists under 250,000 clones, 56% occurring once. The sequencing sample was made of CD8+ T cells sorted from blood. Receptors were obtained from a human donor in good health. The CDR3 runs from the conserved cysteine through the conserved F or W. The D gene is left open where the match is weak. Where a row states a size, it is once, few, many or the class of an expanded clone; other rows omit it.

>TRBV25-1|NA|NA|TRBJ1-2|15
CASSESETGPYGYTF
TGTGCCAGCAGTGAATCGGAGACAGGCCCATATGGCTACACCTTC
>TRBV7-9|NA|few|TRBJ1-1|16
CASSPVLGAGNTEAFF
TGTGCCAGCAGCCCCGTTCTGGGGGCTGGGAACACTGAAGCTTTCTTT
>TRBV4-1|NA|NA|TRBJ2-1|15
CASSTGPSSYNEQFF
TGCGCCAGCAGCACTGGACCGAGCTCCTACAATGAGCAGTTCTTC
>TRBV29-1|NA|few|TRBJ2-3|13
CSVDRGRTDTQYF
TGCAGCGTTGACAGGGGCAGGACAGATACGCAGTATTTT
>TRBV29-1|NA|NA|TRBJ1-2|14
CSVDLAGDSYGYTF
TGCAGCGTTGATCTGGCAGGGGATAGCTATGGCTACACCTTC
>TRBV7-9|NA|NA|TRBJ2-5|12
CASSFIQETQYF
TGTGCCAGCAGCTTCATTCAAGAGACCCAGTACTTC
>TRBV7-9|TRBD1|NA|TRBJ1-2|14
CASSPVGGQYGYTF
TGTGCCAGCAGCCCAGTGGGGGGACAGTATGGCTACACCTTC
>TRBV4-1|NA|NA|TRBJ1-2|14
CASSQVWQGYGYTF
TGCGCCAGCAGCCAAGTTTGGCAGGGCTATGGCTACACCTTC
>TRBV10-3|NA|NA|TRBJ1-1|15
CATSGQPAMNTEAFF
TGTGCCACCTCCGGACAGCCTGCTATGAACACTGAAGCTTTCTTT
>TRBV19|NA|NA|TRBJ1-5|14
CASSVTGSNQPQHF
TGTGCCAGTAGTGTAACAGGTAGCAATCAGCCCCAGCATTTT
>TRBV4-1|TRBD1|NA|TRBJ1-5|14
CASSQATGDQPQHF
TGCGCCAGCAGCCAAGCGACAGGGGACCAGCCCCAGCATTTT
>TRBV6-5|TRBD1|NA|TRBJ1-4|14
CASSYGTGNEKLFF
TGTGCCAGCAGTTACGGGACAGGGAATGAAAAACTGTTTTTT
>TRBV7-9|NA|once|TRBJ1-2|13
CASSPSVVDGYTF
TGTGCCAGCAGCCCCTCGGTCGTGGATGGCTACACCTTC
>TRBV19|NA|few|TRBJ2-3|16
CASTEFGEFGTDTQYF
TGTGCCAGTACCGAGTTCGGGGAATTTGGCACAGATACGCAGTATTTT
>TRBV29-1|NA|few|TRBJ2-1|14
CSVEGRQEVNEQFF
TGCAGCGTTGAAGGTAGACAGGAGGTCAATGAGCAGTTCTTC
>TRBV5-1|TRBD1|NA|TRBJ2-7|14
CASSLYGTVYEQYF
TGCGCCAGCAGCTTGTATGGGACAGTCTACGAGCAGTACTTC
>TRBV29-1|NA|NA|TRBJ1-1|13
CSVGVALNTEAFF
TGCAGCGTTGGGGTCGCCCTGAACACTGAAGCTTTCTTT
>TRBV7-9|TRBD1|many|TRBJ2-7|15
CASSSTGTGTHEQYF
TGTGCCAGCAGCTCCACCGGGACAGGGACCCACGAGCAGTACTTC
>TRBV4-1|TRBD1|NA|TRBJ2-7|16
CASSQVGTGGYHEQYF
TGCGCCAGCAGCCAAGTAGGTACAGGGGGTTACCACGAGCAGTACTTC
>TRBV25-1|NA|once|TRBJ1-1|12
CASSMGSSEAFF
TGTGCCAGCAGTATGGGCAGTTCTGAAGCTTTCTTT
>TRBV29-1|NA|few|TRBJ1-2|13
CSVESLGPGGYTF
TGCAGCGTTGAATCGCTAGGGCCCGGCGGCTACACCTTC
>TRBV25-1|NA|NA|TRBJ2-7|14
CASSATESSYEQYF
TGTGCCAGCAGTGCAACCGAAAGCTCCTACGAGCAGTACTTC
>TRBV4-1|TRBD1|NA|TRBJ2-2|16
CASSHLGQGNTGELLF
TGCGCCAGCAGCCACCTGGGACAGGGGAACACCGGGGAGCTGCTTTTT
>TRBV15|NA|NA|TRBJ1-6|15
CATSTVGGLGSPLHF
TGTGCCACCAGCACGGTCGGGGGGCTTGGGTCACCCCTCCACTTT
>TRBV23-1|TRBD1|NA|TRBJ1-6|15
CASSHPGTDNSPLHF
TGCGCCAGCAGTCACCCCGGGACAGATAATTCACCCCTCCACTTT
>TRBV29-1|NA|NA|TRBJ1-1|13
CSVDQEMNTEAFF
TGCAGCGTTGACCAGGAAATGAACACTGAAGCTTTCTTT
>TRBV7-9|TRBD1|NA|TRBJ2-2|15
CASNPTGGDTGELFF
TGTGCCAGCAATCCAACAGGGGGAGACACCGGGGAGCTGTTTTTT
>TRBV27|NA|few|TRBJ1-5|15
CASRNRGTENQPQHF
TGTGCCAGCAGAAACCGCGGGACGGAAAATCAGCCCCAGCATTTT
>TRBV6-5|NA|NA|TRBJ2-1|15
CASSYSSSSYNEQFF
TGTGCCAGCAGTTACTCCTCTAGCTCCTACAATGAGCAGTTCTTC
>TRBV5-6|TRBD1|NA|TRBJ1-5|16
CASSSTGERSNQPQHF
TGTGCCAGCAGCTCGACAGGGGAAAGGAGCAATCAGCCCCAGCATTTT
>TRBV5-6|NA|NA|TRBJ2-5|14
CASSSDRGAKTQYF
TGTGCCAGCAGCTCCGATCGGGGGGCCAAGACCCAGTACTTC
>TRBV2|TRBD2|NA|TRBJ2-3|15
CASRATLAGEDTQYF
TGTGCCAGCAGGGCGACTCTAGCGGGGGAAGATACGCAGTATTTT
>TRBV13|TRBD1|NA|TRBJ2-7|13
CASSPGQGNEQYF
TGTGCCAGCAGCCCGGGACAGGGGAACGAGCAGTACTTC
>TRBV4-1|NA|NA|TRBJ1-2|13
CASSQTGNYGYTF
TGCGCCAGCAGCCAAACGGGGAACTATGGCTACACCTTC
>TRBV5-6|NA|few|TRBJ2-7|17
CASSLPPTGAANYEQYF
TGTGCCAGCAGCTTGCCCCCCACGGGAGCGGCTAACTACGAGCAGTACTTC
>TRBV19|NA|NA|TRBJ2-1|12
CASSIEYRRQFF
TGTGCCAGTAGTATCGAGTACCGCAGGCAGTTCTTC